This entry features one T cell receptor beta chain sequence. TCRdb's copy holds only in-frame clones and misses some; the assay was immunoSEQ multiplex PCR. The sample records about 150,000 clones, roughly three quarters being singletons. Trimming left V 6 bases short and J 7 bases short, with 15 bases between. The germline V gene encodes CDR1 SGHTA and CDR2 FQGNSA. The CDR3 is 13 amino acids. The data are from a study of cytotoxic CD8 clonotypes in ibrutinib-treated CLL. The rearrangement uses TRBV7-2 and TRBJ1-2, with D perhaps matching TRBD1 (5 bases). The clonotype comes from a human donor with chronic lymphocytic leukemia. The specimen was PBMCs, collected after 12 months of ibrutinib treatment. The CDR3 DNA reads as TGTGCCAGCAGACGGACGGCGGGGGTTGGCTACACCTTC. Translation gives CASRRTAGVGYTF.